Below, 20 T cell receptor beta chains from the same sample are listed, as sequenced in a study of blood T cells in healthy people across ages. Primed by a sample-barcoded 5' primer and a J-beta primer mix, a second PCR proceeded for about 6 to 12 cycles. MiXCR, run by TCRdb on the 5' RACE reads, gives a single entry per CDR3 protein. The sample contains about 570,000 distinct CDR3 sequences, roughly a quarter of which appear only once. Sequencing input: blood. The receptors come from a woman aged 70-85 years in good health.

A few counts support this clonotype. The rearrangement links TRBV5-1 to TRBJ2-1, with 7 bases matching TRBD1. CDR1 is SGHRS and CDR2 is YFSETQ in the germline V gene. This CDR3 contains 16 residues. The trim removed 0 bases at V and 5 bases at J, leaving 8 bases unmatched. Here the CDR3 DNA reads TGCGCCAGCAGCTTGGCCGGTAGACAGGGTAACAATGAGCAGTTCTTC. Translation: CASSLAGRQGNNEQFF.

There are many counts of this clonotype. The chain recombines TRBV12-3 or TRBV12-4 with TRBJ1-5; 8 nucleotides agree with TRBD1. V lost 6 bases, J lost 4 bases, and 2 bases stayed unmatched. The CDR3 has 13 residues. DNA for the CDR3: TGTGCCAGCAGCCGACAGGGGAATCAGCCCCAGCATTTT. It translates to CASSRQGNQPQHF.

The CDR3 spells CSARNNRVPNTGELFF. As DNA, the CDR3 is TGCAGTGCTAGAAACAACAGGGTTCCGAACACCGGGGAGCTGTTTTTT. V and J are TRBV20-1 and TRBJ2-2, with D perhaps matching TRBD1 (6 bases). The CDR3 is made up of 16 amino acids. Per germline, CDR1 DFQATT and CDR2 SNEGSKA (reference sequence). The ends were cut back, 2 bases at V and 0 bases at J, with 13 bases in the middle.

At least ten counts were recorded for this clonotype. The J gene is TRBJ2-5, the V gene TRBV6-6; D call uncertain. V shed 6 bases and J shed 5 bases, with 10 bases lying between them. Germline V gene sequence: CDR1 MNHNY, CDR2 SVGAGI (reference sequence). The CDR3 totals 12 residues. This chain's CDR3 is CASRIAGETQYF. The CDR3 DNA reads TGTGCCAGCAGGATAGCAGGCGAGACCCAGTACTTC.

This clonotype was seen a handful of times. This sequence joins TRBV6-2 or TRBV6-3 and TRBJ2-1; tentative D call: TRBD2 (6 bases). Deletions cut 4 bases from V and 4 bases from J, with 17 bases between. The CDR3 has 16 residues. Germline V CDR1 and CDR2: MNHEY, SVGEGT. In DNA form, the CDR3 reads TGTGCCAGCAGTTCTGTGAGAGGCGGGAATTACAATGAGCAGTTCTTC. Protein sequence: CASSSVRGGNYNEQFF.

Ten or more counts support this clonotype. V usage is TRBV4-3 and J usage is TRBJ1-1, with TRBD1 matching 8 bases. V was pared by 1 base and J by 4 bases, with 5 bases of the junction left unmatched. From germline, CDR1 is LGHNA and CDR2 YSLEER. The CDR3 extends over 15 amino acids. CDR3 residues: CASSQGTGRPTEAFF. The CDR3 nucleotides read TGCGCCAGCAGCCAAGGGACAGGGAGACCCACTGAAGCTTTCTTT.

The genes are TRBV30 and TRBJ1-1, with D unclear. From germline, CDR1 is GTSNPN and CDR2 SVGIG (reference sequence). V dropped 3 bases and J dropped 10 bases, with 15 bases sitting between them. The CDR3 covers 12 residues. The CDR3 loop reads CAWRPESLRAFF. The CDR3 DNA reads TGTGCCTGGAGGCCGGAGAGTCTACGAGCTTTCTTT.

The J gene is TRBJ2-5, the V gene TRBV6-6, with D possibly TRBD2 on 6 matching bases. The J call is uncertain, as TRBJ2-1 better fits the DNA end. Germline values: CDR1 MNHNY, CDR2 SVGAGI (reference sequence). This CDR3 has 14 amino acids. The CDR3 coding sequence is TGTGCCAGCAGTGGAGGGCCCAACTACAATGAGCAGTTCTTC. Translation gives CASSGGPNYNEQFF.

The chain employs TRBV25-1 and TRBJ1-2, with 11 bases lining up with TRBD1. The V gene's germline CDR1 is MGHDK and CDR2 SYGVNS. Losses at the gene ends were 4 bases for V and 10 bases for J; bases not matched to a gene: 5. CDR3 length: 13 amino acids. CDR3 sequence (DNA): TGTGCCAGCAGTGGGTTGGGACAGGGGGACTACACCTTC. Translation gives CASSGLGQGDYTF.

CDR3 amino acids: CSARDQGETQYF. In nucleotides, the CDR3 is TGCAGTGCTAGAGATCAGGGAGAGACCCAGTACTTC. The chain couples TRBV20-1 to TRBJ2-5; possible D gene TRBD1, 5 bases. The CDR3 contains 12 residues. Trimming removed 0 bases from V and 4 bases from J, with 6 bases in between. The germline V gene has CDR1 DFQATT and CDR2 SNEGSKA (reference sequence).

The rearrangement joins TRBV20-1 to TRBJ1-2; TRBD1 matches at 7 bases. The length of the CDR3 is 15 residues. V lost 5 bases and J lost 2; bases outside the gene matches: 11. CDR1 is DFQATT, CDR2 SNEGSKA, per germline (reference sequence). The CDR3 DNA is TGCAGTGCTTCCGAACAGGGGACTAGAAACTATGGCTACACCTTC. It encodes CSASEQGTRNYGYTF.

This clonotype was detected only once. This chain links TRBV25-1 with TRBJ2-1; D gene ambiguous. Germline-derived CDR1 and CDR2 are MGHDK and SYGVNS. V was cut by 4 bases and J by 6 bases, with 13 bases left in between. The CDR3 is 14 amino acids. CDR3 sequence: CASSGRLLGNEQFF. In DNA form, the CDR3 reads TGTGCCAGCAGTGGCCGACTGTTGGGCAATGAGCAGTTCTTC.

This clonotype was seen a handful of times. The chain links TRBV4-1 to TRBJ1-5, with D possibly matching TRBD1 (5 bases). This CDR3 contains 13 residues. Germline V gene lookup returns CDR1 MGHRA and CDR2 YSYEKL. V gave up 4 bases and J gave up 7 bases, with 11 bases separating them. This CDR3 is CASSLQGGQPQHF. The CDR3 DNA sequence: TGCGCCAGCAGCCTGCAGGGCGGGCAGCCCCAGCATTTT.

The V call is TRBV7-9, the J call TRBJ1-1; weak D call: TRBD1 (5 bases). The CDR3 is 14 amino acids. Germline CDR1 is SEHNR and CDR2 is FQNEAQ (reference sequence). V shed 4 bases and J shed 8 bases, with 17 bases lying between them. The CDR3 reads CASSSYGGGSEAFF. The CDR3, as DNA: TGTGCCAGCAGCTCCTATGGCGGGGGTTCGGAAGCTTTCTTT.

This clonotype was seen a few times. The rearrangement uses TRBV19 and TRBJ1-5; D remains ambiguous. The CDR3 loop spans 13 amino acids. The V gene's germline CDR1 is LNHDA and CDR2 SQIVND (reference sequence). V was cut by 3 bases and J by 9 bases, with 12 bases left in between. CDR3 protein: CASSIVSRTPQHF. CDR3 bases: TGTGCCAGTAGTATTGTATCACGGACGCCCCAGCATTTT.

The chain has TRBV18 and TRBJ2-7; D gene unclear. Germline V CDR1 and CDR2: KGHSH, LQKENI. There are 12 residues in the CDR3. V was pared by 3 bases and J by 6 bases, with 9 bases between. This chain's CDR3 is CASSPPFGEQYF. DNA for the CDR3: TGTGCCAGCTCACCCCCCTTTGGCGAGCAGTACTTC. Looking up the rest from reference TRBV18 and TRBJ2-7 gives the full variable domain: NAGVMQNPRHLVRRRGQEARLRCSPMKGHSHVYWYRQLPEEGLKFMVYLQKENIIDESGMPKERFSAEFPKEGPSILRIQQVVRGDSAAYFCASSPPFGEQYFGPGTRLTVT.

This clonotype occurred once. This sequence joins TRBV7-9 and TRBJ2-3, with 8 bases fitting TRBD1. Germline CDR1 is SEHNR and CDR2 is FQNEAQ (reference sequence). V trimming: 5 bases; J trimming: 8 bases; junction bases outside the gene matches: 9. The CDR3 runs 14 residues. CDR3 loop: CASSPSGGLGTQYF. CDR3 nucleotide sequence: TGTGCCAGCAGCCCTTCAGGGGGCCTCGGTACGCAGTATTTT.

This sequence joins TRBV10-3 and TRBJ2-1; D is unclear. The germline V gene encodes CDR1 ENHRY and CDR2 SYGVKD. V was shortened by 0 bases and J by 9 bases, with 6 bases between the two germline ends. The CDR3 length is 12 residues. This CDR3 reads CAISESNAEQFF. In DNA form, the CDR3 reads TGTGCCATCAGTGAGTCGAATGCTGAGCAGTTCTTC.

The chain links TRBV29-1 to TRBJ2-1, with D possibly TRBD2 on 5 matching bases. The germline gives CDR1 SQVTM, CDR2 ANQGSEA. There are 14 residues in the CDR3. Trimming shortened V by 0 bases and J by 7 bases, and 13 bases separated the two germline ends. CDR3 loop: CSVEDPGMGNEQFF. CDR3 coding DNA: TGCAGCGTTGAAGATCCGGGGATGGGAAATGAGCAGTTCTTC.

The chain links TRBV3-1 to TRBJ2-1; TRBD1 matches at 7 bases. The CDR3 consists of 17 residues. The V segment lost 2 bases and the J segment 8 bases; nucleotides outside the gene matches: 15. The germline CDR1 and CDR2 sequences are LGHDT and YNNKEL (reference sequence). The CDR3 spells CASSQPGTADGIYEQFF. The CDR3 DNA is TGTGCCAGCAGCCAACCTGGGACAGCGGATGGCATATATGAGCAGTTCTTC.